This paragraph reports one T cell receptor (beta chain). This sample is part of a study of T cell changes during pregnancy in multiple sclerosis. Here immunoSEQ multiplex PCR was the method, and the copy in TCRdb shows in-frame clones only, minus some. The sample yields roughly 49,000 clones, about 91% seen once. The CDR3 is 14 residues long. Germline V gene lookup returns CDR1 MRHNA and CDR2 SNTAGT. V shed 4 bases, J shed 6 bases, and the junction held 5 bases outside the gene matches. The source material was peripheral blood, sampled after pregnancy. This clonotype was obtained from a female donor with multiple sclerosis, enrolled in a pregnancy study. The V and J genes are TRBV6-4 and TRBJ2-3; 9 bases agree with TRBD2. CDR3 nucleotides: TGTGCCAGCAGTGTACTAGCGGGTTCGGATACGCAGTATTTT. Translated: CASSVLAGSDTQYF.